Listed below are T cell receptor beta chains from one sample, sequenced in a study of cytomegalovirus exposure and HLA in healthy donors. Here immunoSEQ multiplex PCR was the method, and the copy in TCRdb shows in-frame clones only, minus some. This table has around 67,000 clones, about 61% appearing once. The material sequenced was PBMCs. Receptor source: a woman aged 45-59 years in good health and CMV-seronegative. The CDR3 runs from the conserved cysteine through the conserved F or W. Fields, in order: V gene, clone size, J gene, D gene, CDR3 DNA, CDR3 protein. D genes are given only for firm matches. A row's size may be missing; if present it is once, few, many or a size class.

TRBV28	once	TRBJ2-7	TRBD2	TGTGCCAGCAGACCTGCCGGGACTAGCGCTTACGAGCAGTACTTC	CASRPAGTSAYEQYF
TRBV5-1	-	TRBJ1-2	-	TGCGCCAGCAGCCCTAACCACATCCAGGAAAATGGCTACACCTTC	CASSPNHIQENGYTF
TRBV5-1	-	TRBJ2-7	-	TGCGCCAGCAGCTTGGTGGGAGGCTACGAGCAGTACTTC	CASSLVGGYEQYF
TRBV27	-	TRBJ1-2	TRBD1	TGTGCCAGCAGTACAGACAGGGGCGGGGGTCTTTATGGCTACACCTTC	CASSTDRGGGLYGYTF
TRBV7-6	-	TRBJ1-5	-	TGTGCCAGCAGCCCAAATTTTGGGGAGGGACAGCCCCAGCATTTT	CASSPNFGEGQPQHF
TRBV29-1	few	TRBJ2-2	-	TGCAGCGTTGTGTACAGCCTTAACACCGGGGAGCTGTTTTTT	CSVVYSLNTGELFF
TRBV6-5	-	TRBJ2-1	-	TGTGCCAGCAGATCCGCCCACGGTGGGGAGGAGTTCTTC	CASRSAHGGEEFF
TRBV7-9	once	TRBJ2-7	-	TGTGCCAGCAGCATCGCCTACGAGCAGTACTTC	CASSIAYEQYF
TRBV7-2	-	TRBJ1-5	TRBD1	TGTGCCAGCAGCTTAGTCAGGGGGAGCAATCAGCCCCAGCATTTT	CASSLVRGSNQPQHF
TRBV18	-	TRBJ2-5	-	TGTGCCAGCTCACCAGGAGGCCAAGAGACCCAGTACTTC	CASSPGGQETQYF
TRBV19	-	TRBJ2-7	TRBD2	TGTGCCACTACGCGGGAGGGCCGTGGAGGGACCTACGAGCAGTACTTC	CATTREGRGGTYEQYF
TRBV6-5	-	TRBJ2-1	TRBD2	TGTGCCAGCAGCTTAGCGGGAGGGCCGTACAATGAGCAGTTCTTC	CASSLAGGPYNEQFF
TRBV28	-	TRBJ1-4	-	TGTGCCAGCAGTTTCGGAGGGGGGGGTGAAAAACTGTTTTTT	CASSFGGGGEKLFF
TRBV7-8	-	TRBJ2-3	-	TGTGCCAGCACCTCCCTCCGGGAAGATACGCAGTATTTT	CASTSLREDTQYF
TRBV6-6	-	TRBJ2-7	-	TGTGCCAGCAGTTATCCGCGCATCCATCACGAGCAGTACTTC	CASSYPRIHHEQYF
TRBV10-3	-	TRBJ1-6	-	TGTGCCATCAGTGACCAAAAAAGGAGCTCCTATAATTCACCCCTCCACTTT	CAISDQKRSSYNSPLHF
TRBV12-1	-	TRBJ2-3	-	TGTGCCAGCAGCTTTCTTGGCACAGATACGCAGTATTTT	CASSFLGTDTQYF
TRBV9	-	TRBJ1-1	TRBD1	TGTGCCAGCAGCACTCAAACAGGGGGGACTGAAGCTTTCTTT	CASSTQTGGTEAFF
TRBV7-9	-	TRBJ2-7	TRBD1	TGTGCCAGCAGCTTTAGACAGGGGGATCTCGAGCAGTACTTC	CASSFRQGDLEQYF
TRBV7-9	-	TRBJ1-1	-	TGTGCCAGCAGCCCACCACTGGAGGTCATGAACACTGAAGCTTTCTTT	CASSPPLEVMNTEAFF
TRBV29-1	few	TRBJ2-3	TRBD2	TGCAGCGTTGAGGATAGCGGGATCGATACGCAGTATTTT	CSVEDSGIDTQYF
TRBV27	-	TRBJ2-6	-	TGTGCCAGCAGTTTGTCCGGTGTCCCTGGGGCCAACGTCCTGACTTTC	CASSLSGVPGANVLTF
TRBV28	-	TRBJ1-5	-	TGTGCCAGCAGTCCCTCCCCTCGGCCCCAGCATTTT	CASSPSPRPQHF
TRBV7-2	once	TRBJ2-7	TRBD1	TGTGCCAGCAGCTCCGGGACAGGGTTCAACGAGCAGTACTTC	CASSSGTGFNEQYF